A single sample gave rise to the 3 T cell receptor beta chains below, sequenced in a study of T cell responses to AZD1222 COVID-19 vaccine. Here immunoSEQ multiplex PCR was the method, and the copy in TCRdb shows in-frame clones only, minus some. The data contain around 170,000 clones, 92% of them seen just once; the ten biggest clones take up approximately 1.9%. The sequences come from peripheral blood, collected 28 days after the second AZD1222 dose. Receptors originate from an adult who received the AZD1222 COVID-19 vaccine.

The chain links TRBV5-6 to TRBJ1-5, with 7 bases matching TRBD1. The trim removed 4 bases at V and 4 bases at J, leaving 14 bases unmatched. The CDR3 is made up of 17 amino acids. Germline values: CDR1 SGHDT, CDR2 YYEEEE. CDR3 nucleotide sequence: TGTGCCAGCAGCCGAAAGGTAGGGGGCGGCCGAAATCAGCCCCAGCATTTT. It is translated as CASSRKVGGGRNQPQHF.

CDR3 protein: CAITRTGEDYGYTF. The DNA for the CDR3 is TGTGCCATCACGCGGACAGGGGAGGACTATGGCTACACCTTC. The rearrangement links TRBV10-3 to TRBJ1-2, with 9 bases lining up with TRBD1. With 7 bases clipped from V and 3 bases from J, the junction kept 6 bases outside the gene matches. The CDR3 is 14 residues long. CDR1 ENHRY and CDR2 SYGVKD come from the germline V gene.

The rearrangement joins TRBV27 to TRBJ2-3, with a weak D call TRBD2 (6 bases). This CDR3 has 17 residues. CDR1 and CDR2 from the germline V gene are MNHEY and SMNVEV (reference sequence). The ends were cut back, 5 bases at V and 4 bases at J, with 22 bases in the middle. The CDR3 DNA is TGTGCCAGCAGTGGGGGGTTGGGTAGGGCTGTGGCAGATACGCAGTATTTT. Amino acids: CASSGGLGRAVADTQYF.